These 23 T cell receptor beta chains share one sample of origin, sequenced in a study of blood T cell repertoires in COVID-19. Clones were sequenced by immunoSEQ multiplex PCR, and TCRdb holds only the in-frame ones, with some missing. The sample shows roughly 250,000 clones, 75% to 90% of them seen only once. Sample: peripheral blood. The receptors stem from a man in his sixties who had recovered from COVID-19.

The table lists this clone with a few counts. The chain employs TRBV7-9 and TRBJ2-3; 8 bases are a match to TRBD2. Germline lookup yields CDR1 SEHNR and CDR2 FQNEAQ (reference sequence). The CDR3 covers 17 residues. V lost 3 bases and J lost 0; bases outside the gene matches: 8. The CDR3 DNA sequence: TGTGCCAGCAGCTTTATCGGGGGGGCCCCCAGCACAGATACGCAGTATTTT. It is translated as CASSFIGGAPSTDTQYF.

This rearrangement joins TRBV19 to TRBJ1-1; D remains ambiguous. This CDR3 is 15 amino acids long. Trimming took 0 bases from V and 0 from J, leaving 8 bases between them. Germline V CDR1 and CDR2: LNHDA, SQIVND (reference sequence). The DNA of the CDR3 is TGTGCCAGTAGTATAGATTTCGGGTTGAACACTGAAGCTTTCTTT. It codes for CASSIDFGLNTEAFF.

V gene TRBV24-1 combines with J gene TRBJ2-1, with D possibly TRBD2 on 5 matching bases. The ends were cut back, 6 bases at V and 0 bases at J, with 11 bases in the middle. The CDR3 sequence is 15 residues long. CDR1 KGHDR and CDR2 SFDVKD come from the germline V gene. CDR3 nucleotide sequence: TGTGCCACCAGTATAAGCGGTTCCTCCTACAATGAGCAGTTCTTC. Translated, it gives CATSISGSSYNEQFF.

This clone came up a few times. V and J are TRBV6-5 and TRBJ2-3; 8 bases are shared with TRBD2. CDR1 is MNHEY, CDR2 SVGAGI, per germline. Germline trimming cut 8 bases from V and 9 bases from J; bases unmatched to any gene: 10. The CDR3 is 13 amino acids. The CDR3 DNA sequence: TGTGCCAGCGAAGGGACTAGTTCGCGCACGCAGTATTTT. Translating it yields CASEGTSSRTQYF.

J is TRBJ2-3 and V is TRBV14; D possibly corresponds to TRBD2 (5 bases). The CDR3 spans 16 residues. Germline assignment: CDR1 SGHDN and CDR2 FVKESK. V lost 4 bases to trimming and J lost 2 bases, with 16 bases between them. CDR3 protein: CASSPLSRGATDTQYF. The CDR3 region has the DNA TGTGCCAGCAGCCCCTTATCCCGGGGTGCCACAGATACGCAGTATTTT.

This clone was observed a few times. The gene calls are TRBV7-9 and TRBJ1-6; no definite D call. Trimming stripped 5 bases from V and 2 bases from J, with 10 bases between. The CDR3 is made up of 15 amino acids. CDR1 and CDR2 from the germline V gene are SEHNR and FQNEAQ (reference sequence). CDR3 sequence reads: CASSPEITYNSPLHF. The CDR3 bases are TGTGCCAGCAGCCCTGAGATCACCTATAATTCACCCCTCCACTTT.

The chain uses TRBV18 and TRBJ2-6, with a tentative D call TRBD1 (6 bases). V lost 2 bases and J 4 bases, leaving 18 bases between the germline ends. CDR3 length: 18 amino acids. Germline assignment: CDR1 KGHSH and CDR2 LQKENI. The CDR3 DNA sequence: TGTGCCAGCTCACCATGGGCAGGGGCCTCTGAAGGGGCCAACGTCCTGACTTTC. Encoded protein: CASSPWAGASEGANVLTF.

This chain connects TRBV9 to TRBJ2-7; 11 positions agree with TRBD1. After removal of 4 bases from V and 4 bases from J, the junction contained 10 bases not matched to a gene. Germline CDR1 and CDR2: SGDLS and YYNGEE. CDR3 size: 16 residues. CDR3 region: CASSPEQGQGAYEQYF. In nucleotides, the CDR3 is TGTGCCAGCAGCCCAGAACAAGGACAGGGGGCTTACGAGCAGTACTTC.

The gene calls are TRBV3-1 (or the pseudogene TRBV3-2) and TRBJ1-1; no firm D call. The V end was cut by 1 base, the J end by 10 bases, with 7 bases between. This CDR3 comprises 11 residues. Germline-derived CDR1 and CDR2 are LGHDT and YNNKEL (reference sequence). Here the CDR3 DNA reads TGTGCCAGCAGCCAAGGTTCAGTAGCTTTCTTT. Encoded protein: CASSQGSVAFF.

The V and J genes are TRBV2 and TRBJ1-4; no definite D call. Trimming pared 6 bases from V and 0 bases from J, leaving 8 bases between. Germline CDR1 reads SNHLY; CDR2 reads FYNNEI. This CDR3 has 14 residues. The CDR3 coding sequence is TGTGCCAGCAGGGGCCGAGCAACTAATGAAAAACTGTTTTTT. It is translated as CASRGRATNEKLFF.

This chain's CDR3 is CASSDGGGAADTQYF. The CDR3 DNA follows: TGTGCCAGCAGTGATGGCGGGGGGGCCGCAGATACGCAGTATTTT. This chain joins TRBV2 and TRBJ2-3; 9 nucleotides line up with TRBD2. Germline assignment: CDR1 SNHLY and CDR2 FYNNEI. Germline trimming cut 3 bases from V and 4 bases from J; bases unmatched to any gene: 5. There are 15 residues in the CDR3.

This clone turned up a few times. The chain recombines TRBV27 with TRBJ1-5; D not resolved. The V gene's germline CDR1 is MNHEY and CDR2 SMNVEV (reference sequence). Trimming left V 5 bases short and J 9 bases short, with 14 bases between. The length of the CDR3 is 13 residues. This chain's CDR3 is CASSPQARWPQHF. The CDR3 DNA sequence: TGTGCCAGCAGTCCCCAGGCCCGATGGCCCCAGCATTTT.

V and J are TRBV10-1 and TRBJ1-1, with 7 bases identical to TRBD1. The CDR3 runs 11 residues. V gave up 10 bases and J gave up 5 bases; unmatched junction bases: 4. Germline V CDR1 and CDR2: WNHNN, SYGVQD (reference sequence). This chain's CDR3 is CATPGGTEAFF. DNA for the CDR3: TGCGCCACACCAGGGGGGACTGAAGCTTTCTTT.

The chain couples TRBV28 to TRBJ2-5; 9 bases are shared with TRBD2. J was trimmed by 4 bases and V by 4 bases; bases with no gene match: 7. Germline V lookup: CDR1 MDHEN, CDR2 SYDVKM. There are 15 residues in the CDR3. CDR3 coding DNA: TGTGCCAGCAGTTCCCTCCTAGCGGGGCCAGAGACCCAGTACTTC. This translates into CASSSLLAGPETQYF.

The rearrangement links TRBV5-1 to TRBJ2-5, with D possibly matching TRBD1 (5 bases). This CDR3 contains 14 residues. Germline V gives CDR1 SGHRS, CDR2 YFSETQ. V was cut by 0 bases and J by 5 bases, with 11 bases left in between. CDR3 residues: CASSLAAGWETQYF. CDR3 nucleotide sequence: TGCGCCAGCAGCTTGGCGGCAGGGTGGGAGACCCAGTACTTC.

The rearrangement uses TRBV4-1 and TRBJ2-2; D unclear. The CDR3 spans 14 residues. V gave up 0 bases and J gave up 1 base, with 3 bases separating them. The germline gives CDR1 MGHRA, CDR2 YSYEKL. The CDR3 coding sequence is TGCGCCAGCAGCCAAGATCTGAACACCGGGGAGCTGTTTTTT. It yields the protein CASSQDLNTGELFF.

The rearrangement joins TRBV10-1 to TRBJ2-3; TRBD2 aligns across 13 bases. This CDR3 has 17 residues. After removal of 9 bases from V and 2 bases from J, the junction contained 11 bases not matched to a gene. From germline, CDR1 is WNHNN and CDR2 SYGVQD (reference sequence). The CDR3 DNA reads TGCGCCAGGGTTTCGGGACTAGCGGGATGGCTCACAGATACGCAGTATTTT. Translated, it gives CARVSGLAGWLTDTQYF.

This clone was detected only once. This chain joins TRBV19 and TRBJ1-5, with D unclear. CDR1 and CDR2 from the germline V gene are LNHDA and SQIVND (reference sequence). CDR3 size: 14 residues. Trimming took off 3 bases at V and 5 bases at J, with 11 bases between the two ends. In nucleotides, the CDR3 is TGTGCCAGTAGTATCGCCCAGGTCTATCAGCCCCAGCATTTT. It yields the protein CASSIAQVYQPQHF.

The chain employs TRBV2 and TRBJ2-3; 10 nucleotides line up with TRBD2. V lost 8 bases to trimming and J lost 6 bases; unmatched junction nucleotides: 8. The CDR3 extends over 14 amino acids. The V gene's germline CDR1 is SNHLY and CDR2 FYNNEI. The CDR3 is CASGLAGAGDTQYF. In DNA form, the CDR3 reads TGTGCCAGCGGGCTAGCGGGGGCCGGGGATACGCAGTATTTT.

V is TRBV10-3 and J is TRBJ2-7; 8 bases fit TRBD1. Germline values: CDR1 ENHRY, CDR2 SYGVKD. V was pared by 6 bases and J by 2 bases, with 6 bases of the junction left unmatched. This CDR3 is built from 14 residues. CDR3 sequence (DNA): TGTGCCATCAGCGACCGGGACAGGACCTACGAGCAGTACGTC. Amino acids: CAISDRDRTYEQYV.

This clone showed up just a few times. This chain uses TRBV2 with TRBJ2-2; no clear D. Germline V gene lookup returns CDR1 SNHLY and CDR2 FYNNEI. The germline V and J ends were trimmed by 7 bases and 5 bases, with 14 bases remaining between them. CDR3 length: 14 residues. The CDR3 region is CASTVEQDTGELFF. In DNA, the CDR3 is TGTGCCAGCACTGTTGAGCAGGATACCGGGGAGCTGTTTTTT.

The CDR3 nucleotides are TGTGCCAGCAGCCAAGATGTTAAAAGGGGTTGGGAAGCTTTCTTT. The encoded protein is CASSQDVKRGWEAFF. This chain uses TRBV3-1 (or the pseudogene TRBV3-2) with TRBJ1-1; perhaps TRBD1 as D (5 bases). CDR3 length: 15 residues. Germline CDR1 and CDR2: LGHDT and YNNKEL (reference sequence). V lost 0 bases and J 8 bases, leaving 16 bases between the germline ends.

The chain combines TRBV7-9 with TRBJ2-3; no firm D call. This CDR3 has 15 residues. CDR1 SEHNR and CDR2 FQNEAQ come from the germline V gene (reference sequence). Trimming stripped 5 bases from V and 1 base from J, with 13 bases between. For the CDR3, the DNA is TGTGCCAGCAGCCCTAAAGGCGGTGGCACAGATACGCAGTATTTT. Translated, it gives CASSPKGGGTDTQYF.